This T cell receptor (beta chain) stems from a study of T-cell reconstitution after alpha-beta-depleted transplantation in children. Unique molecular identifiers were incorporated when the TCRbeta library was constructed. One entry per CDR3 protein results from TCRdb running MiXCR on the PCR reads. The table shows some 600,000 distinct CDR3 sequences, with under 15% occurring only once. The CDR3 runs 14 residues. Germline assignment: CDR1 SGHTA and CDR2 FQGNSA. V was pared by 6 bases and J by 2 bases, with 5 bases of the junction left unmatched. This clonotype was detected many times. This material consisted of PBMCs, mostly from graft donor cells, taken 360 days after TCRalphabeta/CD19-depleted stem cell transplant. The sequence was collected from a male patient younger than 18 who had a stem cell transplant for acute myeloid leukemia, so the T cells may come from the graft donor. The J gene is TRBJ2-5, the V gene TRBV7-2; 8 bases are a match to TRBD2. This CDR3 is CASSSLAGQETQYF. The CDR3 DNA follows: TGTGCCAGCAGTTCATTAGCGGGACAAGAGACCCAGTACTTC.